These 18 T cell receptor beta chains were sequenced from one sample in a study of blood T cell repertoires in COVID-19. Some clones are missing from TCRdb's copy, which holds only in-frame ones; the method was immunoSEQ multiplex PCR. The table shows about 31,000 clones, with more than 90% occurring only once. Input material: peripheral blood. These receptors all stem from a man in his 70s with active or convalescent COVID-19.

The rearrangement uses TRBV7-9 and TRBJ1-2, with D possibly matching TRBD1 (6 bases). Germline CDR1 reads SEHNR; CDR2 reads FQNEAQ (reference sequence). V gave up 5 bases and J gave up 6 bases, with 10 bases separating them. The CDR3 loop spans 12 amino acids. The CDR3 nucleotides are TGTGCCAGCAGCCGATCAGGGGATGGCTACACCTTC. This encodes CASSRSGDGYTF.

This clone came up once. CDR3 nucleotide sequence: TGCGCCAGCACCCTAACTGCGGGGGAGGGGTATGGCTACACCTTC. As protein: CASTLTAGEGYGYTF. The chain links TRBV5-1 to TRBJ1-2, with D perhaps matching TRBD1 (5 bases). From germline, CDR1 is SGHRS and CDR2 YFSETQ. The V gene lost 6 bases and the J gene lost 5 bases, with 20 bases spanning the gap. The CDR3 sequence is 15 residues long.

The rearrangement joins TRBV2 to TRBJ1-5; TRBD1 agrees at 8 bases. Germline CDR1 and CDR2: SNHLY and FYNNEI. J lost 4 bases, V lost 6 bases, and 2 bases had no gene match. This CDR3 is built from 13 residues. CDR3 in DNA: TGTGCCAGCAGGGGACAGGAGAATCAGCCCCAGCATTTT. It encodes CASRGQENQPQHF.

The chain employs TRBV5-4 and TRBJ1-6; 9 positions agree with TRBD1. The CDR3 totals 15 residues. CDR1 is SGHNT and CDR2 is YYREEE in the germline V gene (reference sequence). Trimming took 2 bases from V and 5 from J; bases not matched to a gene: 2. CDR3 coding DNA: TGTGCCAGCAGCTTCCGGACAGGGGATAATTCACCCCTCCACTTT. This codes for CASSFRTGDNSPLHF.

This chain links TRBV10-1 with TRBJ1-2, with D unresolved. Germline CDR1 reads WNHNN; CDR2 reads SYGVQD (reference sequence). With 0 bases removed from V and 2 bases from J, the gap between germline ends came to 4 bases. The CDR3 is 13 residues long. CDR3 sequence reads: CASSESFNYGYTF. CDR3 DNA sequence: TGCGCCAGCAGTGAGTCCTTCAACTATGGCTACACCTTC.

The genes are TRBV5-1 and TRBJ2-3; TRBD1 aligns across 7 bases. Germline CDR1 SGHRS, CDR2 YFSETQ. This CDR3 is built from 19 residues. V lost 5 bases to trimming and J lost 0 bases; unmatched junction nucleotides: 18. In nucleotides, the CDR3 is TGCGCCAGCAGTAAGGCGGCAGGGGGATCTATACCGAGCACAGATACGCAGTATTTT. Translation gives CASSKAAGGSIPSTDTQYF.

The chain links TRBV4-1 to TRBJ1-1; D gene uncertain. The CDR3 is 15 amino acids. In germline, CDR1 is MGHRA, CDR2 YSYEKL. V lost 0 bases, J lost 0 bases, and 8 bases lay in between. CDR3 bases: TGCGCCAGCAGCCAAGATCGTTCTCTGAACACTGAAGCTTTCTTT. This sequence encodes CASSQDRSLNTEAFF.

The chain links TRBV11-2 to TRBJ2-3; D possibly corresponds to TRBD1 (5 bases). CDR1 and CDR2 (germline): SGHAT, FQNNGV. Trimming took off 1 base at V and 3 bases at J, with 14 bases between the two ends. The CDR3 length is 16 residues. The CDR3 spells CASSLAGRAETDTQYF. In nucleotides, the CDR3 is TGTGCCAGCAGCTTAGCTGGCAGGGCGGAGACAGATACGCAGTATTTT. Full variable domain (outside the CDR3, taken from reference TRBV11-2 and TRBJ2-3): EAGVAQSPRYKIIEKRQSVAFWCNPISGHATLYWYQQILGQGPKLLIQFQNNGVVDDSQLPKDRFSAERLKGVDSTLKIQPAKLEDSAVYLCASSLAGRAETDTQYFGPGTRLTVL.

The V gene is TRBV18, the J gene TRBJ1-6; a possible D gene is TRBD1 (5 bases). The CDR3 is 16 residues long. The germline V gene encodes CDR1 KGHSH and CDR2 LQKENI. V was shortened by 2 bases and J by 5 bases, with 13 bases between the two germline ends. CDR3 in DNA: TGTGCCAGCTCACCATCTGGCGGGGGGAATAATTCACCCCTCCACTTT. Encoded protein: CASSPSGGGNNSPLHF.

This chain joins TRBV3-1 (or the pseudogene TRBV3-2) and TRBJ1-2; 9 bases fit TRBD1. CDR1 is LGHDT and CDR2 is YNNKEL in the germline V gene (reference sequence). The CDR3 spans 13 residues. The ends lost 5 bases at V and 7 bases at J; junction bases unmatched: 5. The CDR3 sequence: CASSSGTGSGYTF. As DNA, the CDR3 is TGTGCCAGCAGCTCTGGGACAGGGTCTGGCTACACCTTC.

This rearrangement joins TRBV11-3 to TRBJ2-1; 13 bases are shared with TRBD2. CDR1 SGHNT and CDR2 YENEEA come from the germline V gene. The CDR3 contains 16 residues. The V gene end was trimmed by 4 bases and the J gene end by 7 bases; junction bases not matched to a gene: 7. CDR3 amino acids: CASSSRTSGRGNEQFF. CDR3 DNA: TGTGCCAGCAGCTCCCGGACTAGCGGGAGAGGTAATGAGCAGTTCTTC.

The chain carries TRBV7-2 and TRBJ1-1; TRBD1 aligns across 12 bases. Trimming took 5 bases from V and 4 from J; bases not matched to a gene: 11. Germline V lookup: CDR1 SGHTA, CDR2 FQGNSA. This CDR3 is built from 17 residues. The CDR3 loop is CASSPRGTGGRGTEAFF. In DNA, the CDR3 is TGTGCCAGCAGCCCCAGGGGGACAGGGGGCAGGGGCACTGAAGCTTTCTTT.

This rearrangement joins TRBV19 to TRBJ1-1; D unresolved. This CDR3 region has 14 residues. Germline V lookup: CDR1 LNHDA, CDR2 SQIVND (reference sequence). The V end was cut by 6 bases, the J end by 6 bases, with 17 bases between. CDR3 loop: CASSLTTRVPEAFF. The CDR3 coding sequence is TGTGCCAGTAGCCTCACCACGCGTGTCCCTGAAGCTTTCTTT.

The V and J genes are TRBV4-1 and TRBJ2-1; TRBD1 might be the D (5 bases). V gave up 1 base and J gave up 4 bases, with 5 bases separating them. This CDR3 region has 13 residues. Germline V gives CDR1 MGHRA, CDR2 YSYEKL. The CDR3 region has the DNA TGCGCCAGCAGCCAAGGACAGTACAATGAGCAGTTCTTC. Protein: CASSQGQYNEQFF.

CDR3 sequence: CASSLGSGYGYTF. In DNA, the CDR3 is TGTGCCAGCAGCTTAGGGTCGGGCTATGGCTACACCTTC. This chain uses TRBV7-2 with TRBJ1-2; no clear D gene. Trimming left V 1 base short and J 4 bases short, with 7 bases between. Germline V lookup: CDR1 SGHTA, CDR2 FQGNSA. The CDR3 contains 13 residues.

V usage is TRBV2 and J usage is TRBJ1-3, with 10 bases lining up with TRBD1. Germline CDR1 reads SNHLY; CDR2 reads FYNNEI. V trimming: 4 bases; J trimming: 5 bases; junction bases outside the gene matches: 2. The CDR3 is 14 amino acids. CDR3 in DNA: TGTGCCAGCAGTGGGGGACAGGGGAGAAACACCATATATTTT. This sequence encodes CASSGGQGRNTIYF.

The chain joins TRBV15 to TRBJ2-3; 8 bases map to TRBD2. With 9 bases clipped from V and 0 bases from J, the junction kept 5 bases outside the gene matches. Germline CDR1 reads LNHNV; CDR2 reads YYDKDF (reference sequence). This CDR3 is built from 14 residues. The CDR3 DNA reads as TGTGCCACGAATGCGGGGGGTAGCACAGATACGCAGTATTTT. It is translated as CATNAGGSTDTQYF.

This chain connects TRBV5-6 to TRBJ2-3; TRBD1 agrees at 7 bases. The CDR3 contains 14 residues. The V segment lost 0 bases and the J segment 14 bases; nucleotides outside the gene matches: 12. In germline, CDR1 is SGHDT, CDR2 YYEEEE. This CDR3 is CASSLGAGTPGGYF. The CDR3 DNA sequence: TGTGCCAGCAGCTTGGGAGCCGGGACCCCAGGGGGGTATTTT. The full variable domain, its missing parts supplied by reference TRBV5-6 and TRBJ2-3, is DAGVTQSPTHLIKTRGQQVTLRCSPKSGHDTVSWYQQALGQGPQFIFQYYEEEERQRGNFPDRFSGHQFPNYSSELNVNALLLGDSALYLCASSLGAGTPGGYFGPGTRLTVL.